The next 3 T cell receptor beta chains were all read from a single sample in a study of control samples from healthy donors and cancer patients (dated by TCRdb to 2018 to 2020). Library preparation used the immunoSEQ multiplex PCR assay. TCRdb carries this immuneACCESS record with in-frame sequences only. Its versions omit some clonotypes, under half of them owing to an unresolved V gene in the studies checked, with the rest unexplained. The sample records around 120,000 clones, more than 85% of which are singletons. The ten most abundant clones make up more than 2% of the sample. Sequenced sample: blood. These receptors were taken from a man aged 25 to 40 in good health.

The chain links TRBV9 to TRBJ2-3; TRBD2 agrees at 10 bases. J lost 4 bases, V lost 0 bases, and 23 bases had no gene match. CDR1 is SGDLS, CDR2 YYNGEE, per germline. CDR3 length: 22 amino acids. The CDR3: CASSVEGHWEASGGQGADTQYF. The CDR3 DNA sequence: TGTGCCAGCAGCGTAGAGGGACATTGGGAGGCTAGCGGGGGCCAGGGCGCAGATACGCAGTATTTT.

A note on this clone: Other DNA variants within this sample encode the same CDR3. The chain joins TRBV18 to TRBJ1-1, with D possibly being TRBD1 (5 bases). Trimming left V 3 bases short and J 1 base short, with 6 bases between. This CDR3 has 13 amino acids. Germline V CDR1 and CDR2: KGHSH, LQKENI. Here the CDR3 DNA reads TGTGCCAGCTCACCCGGACAGAACACTGAAGCTTTCTTT. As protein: CASSPGQNTEAFF.

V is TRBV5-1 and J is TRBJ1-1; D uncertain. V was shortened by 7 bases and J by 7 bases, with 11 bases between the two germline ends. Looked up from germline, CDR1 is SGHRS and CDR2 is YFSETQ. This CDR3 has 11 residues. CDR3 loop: CASQLEGEAFF. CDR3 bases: TGCGCCAGCCAATTAGAGGGTGAAGCTTTCTTT.